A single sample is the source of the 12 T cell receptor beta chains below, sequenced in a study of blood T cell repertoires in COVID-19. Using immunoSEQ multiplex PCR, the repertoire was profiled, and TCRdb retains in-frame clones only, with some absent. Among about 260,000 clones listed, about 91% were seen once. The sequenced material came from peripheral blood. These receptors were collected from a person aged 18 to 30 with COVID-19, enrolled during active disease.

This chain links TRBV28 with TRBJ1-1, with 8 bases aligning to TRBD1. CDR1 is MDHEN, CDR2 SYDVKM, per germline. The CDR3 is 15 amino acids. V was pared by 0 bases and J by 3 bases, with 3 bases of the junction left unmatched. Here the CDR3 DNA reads TGTGCCAGCAGTTTATGGCAGGGGGCGGACACTGAAGCTTTCTTT. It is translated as CASSLWQGADTEAFF.

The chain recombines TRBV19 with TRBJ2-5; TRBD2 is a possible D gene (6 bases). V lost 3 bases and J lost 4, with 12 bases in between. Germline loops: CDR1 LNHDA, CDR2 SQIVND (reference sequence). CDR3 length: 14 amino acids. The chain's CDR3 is CASSMGLETETQYF. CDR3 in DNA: TGTGCCAGTAGTATGGGACTCGAAACAGAGACCCAGTACTTC.

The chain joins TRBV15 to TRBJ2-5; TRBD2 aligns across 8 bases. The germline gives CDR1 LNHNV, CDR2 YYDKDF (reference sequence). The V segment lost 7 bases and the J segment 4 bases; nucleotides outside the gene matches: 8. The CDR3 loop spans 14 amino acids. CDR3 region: CATMSGSEGETQYF. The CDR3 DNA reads TGTGCCACCATGAGCGGGAGTGAGGGAGAGACCCAGTACTTC.

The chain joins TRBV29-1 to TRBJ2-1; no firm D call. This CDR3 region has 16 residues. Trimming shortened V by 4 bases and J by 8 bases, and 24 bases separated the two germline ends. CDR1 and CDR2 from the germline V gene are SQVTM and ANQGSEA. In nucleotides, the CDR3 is TGCAGCGTTGGGTCAGTCCAATCCCCTGGTTTTGATGAGCAGTTCTTC. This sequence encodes CSVGSVQSPGFDEQFF.

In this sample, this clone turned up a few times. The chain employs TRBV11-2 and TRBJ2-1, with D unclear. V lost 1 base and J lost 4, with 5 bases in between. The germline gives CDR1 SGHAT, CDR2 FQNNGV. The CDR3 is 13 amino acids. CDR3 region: CASSLALYNEQFF. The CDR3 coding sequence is TGTGCCAGCAGCTTAGCACTTTACAATGAGCAGTTCTTC.

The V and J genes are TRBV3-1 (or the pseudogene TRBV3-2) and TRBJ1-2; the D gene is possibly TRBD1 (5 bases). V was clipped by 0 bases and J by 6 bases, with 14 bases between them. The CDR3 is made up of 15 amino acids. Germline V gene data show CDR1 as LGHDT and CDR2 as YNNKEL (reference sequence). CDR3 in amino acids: CASSQDVAGRDGYTF. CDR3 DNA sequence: TGTGCCAGCAGCCAAGACGTCGCGGGGCGCGATGGCTACACCTTC.

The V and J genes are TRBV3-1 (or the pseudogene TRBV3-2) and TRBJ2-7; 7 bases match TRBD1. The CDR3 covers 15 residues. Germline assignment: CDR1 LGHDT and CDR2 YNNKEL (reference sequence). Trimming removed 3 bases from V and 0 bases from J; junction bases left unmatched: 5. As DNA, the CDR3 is TGTGCCAGCAGCCACGGGGCAGGGGGCTCCTACGAGCAGTACTTC. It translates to CASSHGAGGSYEQYF.

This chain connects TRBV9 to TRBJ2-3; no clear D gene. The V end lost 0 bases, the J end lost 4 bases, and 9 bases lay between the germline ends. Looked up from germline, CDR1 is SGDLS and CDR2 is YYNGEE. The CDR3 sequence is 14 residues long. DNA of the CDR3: TGTGCCAGCAGCGTAGCTACTTCCCCAGATACGCAGTATTTT. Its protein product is CASSVATSPDTQYF. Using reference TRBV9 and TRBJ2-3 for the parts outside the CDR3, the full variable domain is DSGVTQTPKHLITATGQRVTLRCSPRSGDLSVYWYQQSLDQGLQFLIQYYNGEERAKGNILERFSAQQFPDLHSELNLSSLELGDSALYFCASSVATSPDTQYFGPGTRLTVL.

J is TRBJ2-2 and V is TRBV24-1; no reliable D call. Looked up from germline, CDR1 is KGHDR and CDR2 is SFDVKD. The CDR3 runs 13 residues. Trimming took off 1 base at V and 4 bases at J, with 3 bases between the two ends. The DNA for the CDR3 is TGTGCCACCAGTGATTTCGGCACCGGGGAGCTGTTTTTT. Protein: CATSDFGTGELFF.

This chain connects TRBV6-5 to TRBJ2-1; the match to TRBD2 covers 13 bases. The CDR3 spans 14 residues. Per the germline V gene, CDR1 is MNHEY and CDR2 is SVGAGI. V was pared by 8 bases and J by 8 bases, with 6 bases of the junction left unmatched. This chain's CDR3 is CASLGTSGNDEQFF. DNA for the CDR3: TGTGCCAGCCTTGGGACTAGCGGGAATGATGAGCAGTTCTTC.

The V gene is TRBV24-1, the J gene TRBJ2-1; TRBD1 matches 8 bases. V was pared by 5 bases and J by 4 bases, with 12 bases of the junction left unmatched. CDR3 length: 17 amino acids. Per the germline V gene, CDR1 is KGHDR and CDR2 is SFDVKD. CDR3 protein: CATSAIAGGGQYNEQFF. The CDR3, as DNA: TGTGCCACCAGTGCCATAGCAGGGGGCGGTCAATACAATGAGCAGTTCTTC.

The CDR3 reads CASFENEGAGNTIYF. The CDR3 bases are TGTGCCAGCTTTGAAAACGAGGGGGCAGGAAACACCATATATTTT. J is TRBJ1-3 and V is TRBV18; 7 bases align to TRBD1. J gave up 4 bases and V 7 bases, and 10 bases lay outside the gene matches. Germline V gene data show CDR1 as KGHSH and CDR2 as LQKENI. The CDR3 has 15 amino acids.